The TCR beta chain described here comes from a study of T cells in Graves' hyperthyroidism and ophthalmopathy. Whole-study findings and limits: Ophthalmopathy and stable hyperthyroidism were separated by a 13 V-J model. Ophthalmopathy, as predicted by the model, came a median 6.5 months after the prediction.

Exclusion of a patient resulted from uncontrolled infection, other autoimmune disease, pregnancy or lactation. With regard to this clonotype: Its antigen remains unidentified.

TCR beta CDR3 region amplification was performed from RNA transcripts. First-round RT-PCR of the TCR CDR3 relied on the HTBI primer set. TCRdb ran MiXCR on the multiplex PCR reads and lists one entry per CDR3 protein. The top ten clones hold roughly 14% of a sample with a few hundred thousand distinct CDR3 sequences, 15% to 19% of them seen once. V lost 0 bases, J lost 5 bases, and 13 bases stayed unmatched. Germline CDR1 reads SGDLS; CDR2 reads YYNGEE. The CDR3 is 18 amino acids. The sample was blood. This TCR was sampled from a woman between 18 and 29 years old with Graves' hyperthyroidism. This chain links TRBV9 with TRBJ2-3, with 9 bases aligning to TRBD2. The CDR3 DNA reads as TGTGCCAGCAGCGTAGCTCCCGATAGGCTAGCGGGAAAAGATACGCAGTATTTT. This encodes CASSVAPDRLAGKDTQYF.